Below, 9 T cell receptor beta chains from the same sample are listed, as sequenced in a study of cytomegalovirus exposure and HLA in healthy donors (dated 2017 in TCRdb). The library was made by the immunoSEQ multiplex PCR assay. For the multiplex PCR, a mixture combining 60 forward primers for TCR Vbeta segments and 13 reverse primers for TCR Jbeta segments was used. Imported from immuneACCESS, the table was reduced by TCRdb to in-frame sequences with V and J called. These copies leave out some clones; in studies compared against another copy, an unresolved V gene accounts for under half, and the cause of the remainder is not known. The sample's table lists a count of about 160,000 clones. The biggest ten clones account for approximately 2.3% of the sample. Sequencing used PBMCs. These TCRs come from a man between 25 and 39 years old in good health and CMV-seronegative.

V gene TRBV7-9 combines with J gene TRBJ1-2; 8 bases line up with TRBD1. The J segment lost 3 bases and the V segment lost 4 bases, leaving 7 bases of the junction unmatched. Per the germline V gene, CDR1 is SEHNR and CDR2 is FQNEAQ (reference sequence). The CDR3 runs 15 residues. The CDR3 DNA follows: TGTGCCAGCAGCTGGACAGGGAGACTGGACTATGGCTACACCTTC. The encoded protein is CASSWTGRLDYGYTF.

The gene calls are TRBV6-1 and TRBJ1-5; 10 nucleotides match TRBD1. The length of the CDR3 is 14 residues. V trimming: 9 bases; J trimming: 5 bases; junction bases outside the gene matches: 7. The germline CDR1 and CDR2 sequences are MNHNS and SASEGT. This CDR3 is CASWTGTGDQPQHF. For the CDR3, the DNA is TGTGCCAGTTGGACCGGGACAGGGGATCAGCCCCAGCATTTT.

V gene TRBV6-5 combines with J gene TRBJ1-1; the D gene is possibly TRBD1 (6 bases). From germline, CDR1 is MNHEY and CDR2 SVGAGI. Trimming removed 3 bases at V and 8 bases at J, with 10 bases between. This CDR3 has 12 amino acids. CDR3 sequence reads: CASSYGGQEAFF. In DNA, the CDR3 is TGTGCCAGCAGTTATGGGGGCCAAGAAGCTTTCTTT.

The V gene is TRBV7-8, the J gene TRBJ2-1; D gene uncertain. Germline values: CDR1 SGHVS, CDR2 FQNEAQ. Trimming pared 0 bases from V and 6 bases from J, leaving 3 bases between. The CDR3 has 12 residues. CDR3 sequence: CASSLARNEQFF. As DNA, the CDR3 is TGTGCCAGCAGCTTAGCCCGCAATGAGCAGTTCTTC.

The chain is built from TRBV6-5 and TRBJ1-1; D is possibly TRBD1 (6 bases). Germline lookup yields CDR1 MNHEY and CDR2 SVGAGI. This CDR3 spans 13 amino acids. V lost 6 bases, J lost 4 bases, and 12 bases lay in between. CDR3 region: CASSEGGITEAFF. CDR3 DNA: TGTGCCAGCAGCGAGGGGGGGATCACTGAAGCTTTCTTT.

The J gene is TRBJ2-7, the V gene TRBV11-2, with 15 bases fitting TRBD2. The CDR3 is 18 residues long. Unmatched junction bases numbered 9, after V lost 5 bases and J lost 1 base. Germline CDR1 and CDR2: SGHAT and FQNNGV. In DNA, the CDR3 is TGTGCCAGCAGCGTCTCCGGGACTAGCGGGGGGCGTTCCTACGAGCAGTACTTC. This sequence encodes CASSVSGTSGGRSYEQYF.

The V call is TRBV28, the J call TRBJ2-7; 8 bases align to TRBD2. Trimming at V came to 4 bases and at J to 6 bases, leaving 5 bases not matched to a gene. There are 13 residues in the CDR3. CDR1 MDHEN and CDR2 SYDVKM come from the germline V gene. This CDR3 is CASSSPSGSEQYF. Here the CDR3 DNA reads TGTGCCAGCAGTTCCCCAAGCGGGAGCGAGCAGTACTTC.

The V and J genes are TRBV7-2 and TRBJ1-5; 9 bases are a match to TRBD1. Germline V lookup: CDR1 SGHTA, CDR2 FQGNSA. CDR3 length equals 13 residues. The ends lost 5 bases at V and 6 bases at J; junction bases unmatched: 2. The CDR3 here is CASSPDRGQPQHF. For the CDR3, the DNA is TGTGCCAGCAGCCCGGACAGGGGTCAGCCCCAGCATTTT.

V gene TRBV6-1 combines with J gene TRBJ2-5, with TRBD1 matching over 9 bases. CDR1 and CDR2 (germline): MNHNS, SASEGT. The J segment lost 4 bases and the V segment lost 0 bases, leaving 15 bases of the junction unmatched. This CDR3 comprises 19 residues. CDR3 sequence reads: CASSEAGVLRQGVRETQYF. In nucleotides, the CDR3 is TGTGCCAGCAGTGAAGCCGGGGTGCTACGACAGGGGGTCAGAGAGACCCAGTACTTC.